The 28 T cell receptor beta chains listed next were all sequenced from one sample in a study of T-cell reconstitution after alpha-beta-depleted transplantation in children. Preparing the TCRbeta library involved the use of unique molecular identifiers. TCRdb fed the PCR reads into MiXCR, producing one record per CDR3 protein. The sample lists some 310,000 distinct CDR3 sequences; roughly 25% were seen once. The sequencing used PBMCs, mostly from graft donor cells, collected 180 days after TCRalphabeta/CD19-depleted stem cell transplant. The source is a male patient younger than 18 who had a stem cell transplant for acute lymphoblastic leukemia, so the T cells may come from the graft donor.

V and J are TRBV5-1 and TRBJ2-5, with 12 bases fitting TRBD2. Germline V gene data show CDR1 as SGHRS and CDR2 as YFSETQ. V shed 3 bases and J 10 bases; nucleotides not matched to a gene: 13. There are 16 residues in the CDR3. The CDR3 is CASSSDAGTSGYDQYF. In DNA, the CDR3 is TGCGCCAGCAGCTCGGATGCCGGGACTAGCGGGTATGACCAGTACTTC.

The rearrangement links TRBV14 to TRBJ1-2, with D unresolved. The ends were cut back, 4 bases at V and 2 bases at J, with 11 bases in the middle. The CDR3 sequence is 14 residues long. CDR1 SGHDN and CDR2 FVKESK come from the germline V gene. In DNA form, the CDR3 reads TGTGCCAGCAGCCGCGGGAGAGTGAACTATGGCTACACCTTC. It is translated as CASSRGRVNYGYTF.

This clonotype was picked up a small number of times. The rearrangement links TRBV28 to TRBJ2-2; weak D call: TRBD2 (5 bases). V lost 5 bases and J lost 5, with 12 bases in between. Germline V gene sequence: CDR1 MDHEN, CDR2 SYDVKM. The CDR3 is 14 amino acids. In DNA, the CDR3 is TGTGCCAGCAGTCCCCCCTCGGGGACCGGGGAGCTGTTTTTT. Translation: CASSPPSGTGELFF. The whole variable domain, remainder taken from reference TRBV28 and TRBJ2-2, is DVKVTQSSRYLVKRTGEKVFLECVQDMDHENMFWYRQDPGLGLRLIYFSYDVKMKEKGDIPEGYSVSREKKERFSLILESASTNQTSMYLCASSPPSGTGELFFGEGSRLTVL.

This clonotype was observed a few times. V and J are TRBV7-9 and TRBJ2-1; 7 nucleotides line up with TRBD1. Germline lookup yields CDR1 SEHNR and CDR2 FQNEAQ (reference sequence). This CDR3 has 15 residues. The J segment lost 4 bases and the V segment lost 5 bases, leaving 8 bases of the junction unmatched. Here the CDR3 DNA reads TGTGCCAGCAGCCGAACAGGGGATATTTACAATGAGCAGTTCTTC. This encodes CASSRTGDIYNEQFF.

The chain links TRBV18 to TRBJ1-4; D is undetermined. V lost 1 base, J lost 0 bases, and 9 bases lay in between. In germline, CDR1 is KGHSH, CDR2 LQKENI. The CDR3 runs 16 residues. The CDR3 loop is CASSPQLVTTNEKLFF. CDR3 nucleotides: TGTGCCAGCTCACCACAACTGGTAACAACTAATGAAAAACTGTTTTTT.

This clonotype appeared a few times. The CDR3 DNA reads TGTGCCAGTAGTATCAGAGGGGGTTACACTGAAGCTTTCTTT. This gives the protein CASSIRGGYTEAFF. V usage is TRBV19 and J usage is TRBJ1-1; TRBD1 is a possible D gene (6 bases). The V gene lost 3 bases and the J gene lost 3 bases, with 11 bases spanning the gap. The CDR3 runs 14 residues. Germline loops: CDR1 LNHDA, CDR2 SQIVND (reference sequence).

CDR3 DNA sequence: TGTGCCAGCAGCCAAGATAGCCCGGGACTAGCGGCTTACGAGCAGTACTTC. This codes for CASSQDSPGLAAYEQYF. The V and J genes are TRBV14 and TRBJ2-7; 11 bases match TRBD2. The V and J ends lost 0 bases and 4 bases, in that order; junction bases with no gene match: 8. CDR3 length: 17 amino acids. Germline V gene sequence: CDR1 SGHDN, CDR2 FVKESK.

This clonotype has a handful of counts. The rearrangement links TRBV5-1 to TRBJ2-2, with 7 bases aligning to TRBD1. The CDR3 length is 16 residues. The V and J ends lost 2 bases and 2 bases, in that order; junction bases with no gene match: 6. Germline V gives CDR1 SGHRS, CDR2 YFSETQ. The CDR3 sequence: CASSFKAGGNTGELFF. Written as DNA, the CDR3 is TGCGCCAGCAGCTTTAAAGCAGGGGGAAACACCGGGGAGCTGTTTTTT.

This sequence joins TRBV4-2 and TRBJ2-7; maybe TRBD2 (5 bases). V was shortened by 0 bases and J by 2 bases, with 8 bases between the two germline ends. This CDR3 comprises 14 residues. Per the germline V gene, CDR1 is LGHNA and CDR2 is YNFKEQ. The CDR3 spells CASSQEAATYEQYF. CDR3 DNA: TGTGCCAGCAGCCAAGAAGCGGCCACCTACGAGCAGTACTTC.

This clonotype was recorded a few times. V and J are TRBV29-1 and TRBJ2-1, with D possibly matching TRBD2 (6 bases). The CDR3 contains 16 residues. The germline V gene has CDR1 SQVTM and CDR2 ANQGSEA. Between the trimmed V and J ends, which lost 1 base and 0 bases, there was a span of 13 bases. Here the CDR3 DNA reads TGCAGCGTTGAAGGCGTAGCGGAGCTCTCCTACAATGAGCAGTTCTTC. This encodes CSVEGVAELSYNEQFF.

A few counts support this clonotype. This chain joins TRBV4-1 and TRBJ2-7; 11 bases align to TRBD2. Germline V gene sequence: CDR1 MGHRA, CDR2 YSYEKL. The CDR3 is 17 amino acids. V shed 0 bases, J shed 3 bases, and the junction held 7 bases outside the gene matches. The CDR3 loop reads CASSQEATGLAVYEQYF. The DNA for the CDR3 is TGCGCCAGCAGCCAAGAGGCCACGGGACTAGCGGTCTACGAGCAGTACTTC.

This clonotype was detected only a few times. The gene calls are TRBV9 and TRBJ2-3, with a tentative D call TRBD2 (5 bases). The CDR3 consists of 18 residues. Germline lookup yields CDR1 SGDLS and CDR2 YYNGEE. The germline V and J ends were trimmed by 0 bases and 2 bases, with 19 bases remaining between them. The CDR3 here is CASSVAGLAKPSTDTQYF. The CDR3 DNA sequence: TGTGCCAGCAGCGTAGCTGGGCTAGCTAAACCCTCCACAGATACGCAGTATTTT.

The rearrangement uses TRBV4-2 and TRBJ2-4, with 10 bases identical to TRBD2. Germline CDR1 and CDR2: LGHNA and YNFKEQ. J lost 7 bases, V lost 2 bases, and 14 bases had no gene match. The CDR3 consists of 18 residues. The CDR3 DNA reads as TGTGCCAGCAGCCAATACAGGACTAGCGGCCGGGTTGGGAACATTCAGTACTTC. Protein product: CASSQYRTSGRVGNIQYF.

This clonotype has a handful of counts. This chain joins TRBV24-1 and TRBJ2-5, with 7 positions matching TRBD2. The CDR3 is 15 residues long. Trimming removed 1 base from V and 2 bases from J; junction bases left unmatched: 3. CDR1 is KGHDR and CDR2 is SFDVKD in the germline V gene. This CDR3 reads CATSDLRGLQETQYF. The DNA for the CDR3 is TGTGCCACCAGTGATTTACGGGGACTACAAGAGACCCAGTACTTC.

This chain connects TRBV5-6 to TRBJ1-1; a possible D gene is TRBD1 (5 bases). The CDR3 runs 17 residues. V was pared by 1 base and J by 4 bases, with 20 bases between. Germline CDR1 and CDR2: SGHDT and YYEEEE. The CDR3 here is CASSLRLRGNKVTEAFF. CDR3 nucleotides: TGTGCCAGCAGCTTGCGCCTTCGGGGGAACAAGGTCACTGAAGCTTTCTTT.

The V call is TRBV6-5, the J call TRBJ2-7; D perhaps matches TRBD1 (6 bases). The germline V and J ends were trimmed by 2 bases and 5 bases, with 10 bases remaining between them. This CDR3 region has 13 residues. From germline, CDR1 is MNHEY and CDR2 SVGAGI. CDR3 DNA: TGTGCCAGCAGTTACGGGGACAAGAACGAGCAGTACTTC. This encodes CASSYGDKNEQYF.

The chain joins TRBV6-1 to TRBJ2-2; TRBD2 matches at 12 bases. The CDR3 has 17 amino acids. V was clipped by 7 bases and J by 6 bases; unmatched bases: 12. Per the germline V gene, CDR1 is MNHNS and CDR2 is SASEGT. This chain's CDR3 is CASTLTSGRRIAGELFF. CDR3 coding DNA: TGTGCCAGCACCTTGACTAGCGGGAGAAGAATCGCCGGGGAGCTGTTTTTT.

V gene TRBV4-1 combines with J gene TRBJ2-7; 9 bases line up with TRBD2. V was clipped by 1 base and J by 0 bases; unmatched bases: 7. This CDR3 is built from 17 residues. Germline-derived CDR1 and CDR2 are MGHRA and YSYEKL. The CDR3 DNA is TGCGCCAGCAGCCAAGCTAGACTAGCGGACAGCTCCTACGAGCAGTACTTC. It is translated as CASSQARLADSSYEQYF.

V gene TRBV6-1 combines with J gene TRBJ1-5; D unclear. V was shortened by 6 bases and J by 3 bases, with 12 bases between the two germline ends. This CDR3 has 14 amino acids. Per germline, CDR1 MNHNS and CDR2 SASEGT. CDR3 region: CASRERKINQPQHF. In DNA, the CDR3 is TGTGCCAGCAGGGAGAGGAAAATCAATCAGCCCCAGCATTTT.

About this clonotype itself: Since the CDR3 does not end with the conserved phenylalanine or tryptophan, this likely comes from a read error. This sequence joins TRBV11-1 and TRBJ2-1; 8 positions agree with TRBD2. The V and J ends lost 5 bases and 3 bases, in that order; junction bases with no gene match: 6. The CDR3 has 15 amino acids. Per germline, CDR1 SGHAT and CDR2 FQDESV (reference sequence). The DNA of the CDR3 is TGTGCCAGCAGCCCCCTAGCGGGCCACTACAATGAGCAGTTCTCC. Translating it yields CASSPLAGHYNEQFS.

This sequence joins TRBV5-1 and TRBJ2-1, with 11 bases lining up with TRBD2. Germline CDR1 is SGHRS and CDR2 is YFSETQ. This CDR3 has 17 amino acids. The J segment lost 7 bases and the V segment lost 3 bases, leaving 12 bases of the junction unmatched. The CDR3 region is CASSSGQTSGRGNEQFF. CDR3 nucleotides: TGCGCCAGCAGCTCGGGCCAAACTAGCGGGAGAGGGAATGAGCAGTTCTTC.

This clonotype was picked up a small number of times. This sequence joins TRBV7-8 and TRBJ2-5; D is perhaps TRBD2 (6 bases). The CDR3 is 18 residues long. In germline, CDR1 is SGHVS, CDR2 FQNEAQ. Trimming cost V 4 bases and J 5 bases, with 26 bases left between them. This chain's CDR3 is CASSSPPLIAEGWETQYF. Written as DNA, the CDR3 is TGTGCCAGCAGCTCCCCCCCCTTAATAGCGGAGGGGTGGGAGACCCAGTACTTC. Full variable domain (missing parts from reference TRBV7-8 and TRBJ2-5): GAGVSQSPRYKVAKRGQDVALRCDPISGHVSLFWYQQALGQGPEFLTYFQNEAQLDKSGLPSDRFFAERPEGSVSTLKIQRTQQEDSAVYLCASSSPPLIAEGWETQYFGPGTRLLVL.

This clonotype occurred a few times. The chain recombines TRBV25-1 with TRBJ2-1; D might be TRBD1 (6 bases). Germline V CDR1 and CDR2: MGHDK, SYGVNS. The CDR3 is made up of 15 amino acids. Trimming took off 4 bases at V and 2 bases at J, with 12 bases between the two ends. CDR3 nucleotides: TGTGCCAGCAGTGCTCACGCAGGGGCCTACAATGAGCAGTTCTTC. It specifies CASSAHAGAYNEQFF.

This clonotype was observed a few times. The chain has TRBV6-1 and TRBJ2-2, with 8 bases lining up with TRBD2. The CDR3 sequence is 16 residues long. V lost 7 bases to trimming and J lost 7 bases; unmatched junction nucleotides: 14. From germline, CDR1 is MNHNS and CDR2 SASEGT. Here the CDR3 reads CASTPSLQREFGELFF. The CDR3 nucleotides read TGTGCCAGCACTCCTTCGTTACAGCGGGAGTTCGGGGAGCTGTTTTTT.

This clonotype was counted a few times. This chain links TRBV2 with TRBJ2-7, with 13 nucleotides matching TRBD2. The V gene end was trimmed by 0 bases and the J gene end by 4 bases; junction bases not matched to a gene: 3. Germline values: CDR1 SNHLY, CDR2 FYNNEI. The CDR3 has 16 amino acids. In DNA form, the CDR3 reads TGTGCCAGCAGTGAAGCAGGGACTAGCGGGACTTACGAGCAGTACTTC. This codes for CASSEAGTSGTYEQYF.

There are a few counts of this clonotype. The chain recombines TRBV9 with TRBJ2-3, with 9 bases fitting TRBD2. With V trimmed by 1 base and J by 5 bases, 5 bases remained unmatched. CDR1 and CDR2 from the germline V gene are SGDLS and YYNGEE. This CDR3 comprises 15 residues. CDR3: CASSVLAGNVDTQYF. The DNA of the CDR3 is TGTGCCAGCAGCGTACTAGCGGGAAATGTAGATACGCAGTATTTT.

This clonotype was detected many times. The chain carries TRBV29-1 and TRBJ1-3; TRBD1 might be the D (5 bases). This CDR3 has 13 amino acids. The germline gives CDR1 SQVTM, CDR2 ANQGSEA. Trimming left V 6 bases short and J 5 bases short, with 14 bases between. CDR3 nucleotides: TGCAGCGTCGCCGGGGCCACACGAAACACCATATATTTT. It yields the protein CSVAGATRNTIYF.

This clonotype occurred a few times. This chain connects TRBV7-9 to TRBJ2-7, with no clear D. This CDR3 region has 15 residues. Deletions cut 1 base from V and 3 bases from J, with 13 bases between. Germline V gene lookup returns CDR1 SEHNR and CDR2 FQNEAQ (reference sequence). The CDR3: CASSLGMTQYYEQYF. The CDR3 bases are TGTGCCAGCAGCTTAGGTATGACTCAGTACTACGAGCAGTACTTC. The full variable domain, completed using reference TRBV7-9 and TRBJ2-7, is DTGVSQNPRHKITKRGQNVTFRCDPISEHNRLYWYRQTLGQGPEFLTYFQNEAQLEKSRLLSDRFSAERPKGSFSTLEIQRTEQGDSAMYLCASSLGMTQYYEQYFGPGTRLTVT.